These T cell receptor beta chains were read from a single sample in a study of blood T cell repertoires in COVID-19. The table came from immunoSEQ multiplex PCR; TCRdb's copy has only in-frame clones and leaves some out. The data hold about 130,000 clones, with around 74% observed a single time. The specimen was peripheral blood. Source of these receptors: an elderly man with COVID-19, enrolled during active disease. Each CDR3 is given with its conserved first and last residue. The order of the fields is clone size, J gene, V gene, D gene, CDR3 protein, CDR3 DNA. D genes are given only for firm matches. A row's size may be missing; if present it is once, few, many or a size class.

clone_size: few; j_call: TRBJ2-7; v_call: TRBV6-5; d_call: NA; cdr3_aa: CASRTTVSYEQYF; cdr3_nt: TGTGCCAGCAGAACGACAGTCTCCTACGAGCAGTACTTC
clone_size: NA; j_call: TRBJ2-2; v_call: TRBV6-5; d_call: NA; cdr3_aa: CASSLERNTGELFF; cdr3_nt: TGTGCCAGCAGTCTGGAGCGGAACACCGGGGAGCTGTTTTTT
clone_size: once; j_call: TRBJ2-1; v_call: TRBV5-1; d_call: NA; cdr3_aa: CASSLESSSYNEQFF; cdr3_nt: TGCGCCAGCAGCCTGGAGTCTAGCTCTTACAATGAGCAGTTCTTC
clone_size: few; j_call: TRBJ2-2; v_call: TRBV4-1; d_call: TRBD1; cdr3_aa: CASSHPGTGDPGELFF; cdr3_nt: TGCGCCAGCAGTCATCCCGGGACAGGGGACCCCGGGGAGCTGTTTTTT
clone_size: NA; j_call: TRBJ1-5; v_call: TRBV28; d_call: TRBD1; cdr3_aa: CASRTGWDSNQPQHF; cdr3_nt: TGTGCCAGCCGGACAGGGTGGGATAGCAATCAGCCCCAGCATTTT
clone_size: NA; j_call: TRBJ1-5; v_call: TRBV25-1; d_call: TRBD1; cdr3_aa: CATSTGYTNQPQHF; cdr3_nt: TGTGCCACCTCGACAGGGTACACTAATCAGCCCCAGCATTTT
clone_size: NA; j_call: TRBJ2-2; v_call: TRBV5-8; d_call: NA; cdr3_aa: CASSHRRENTGELFF; cdr3_nt: TGTGCCAGCAGCCATCGACGGGAGAACACCGGGGAGCTGTTTTTT
clone_size: NA; j_call: TRBJ2-1; v_call: TRBV11-1; d_call: NA; cdr3_aa: CASSLVGNEQFF; cdr3_nt: TGTGCCAGCAGCTTAGTCGGGAATGAGCAGTTCTTC
clone_size: NA; j_call: TRBJ1-5; v_call: TRBV6-5; d_call: TRBD1; cdr3_aa: CATRTGRQPQHF; cdr3_nt: TGTGCCACCAGGACAGGCCGCCAGCCCCAGCATTTT
clone_size: NA; j_call: TRBJ2-1; v_call: TRBV7-3; d_call: NA; cdr3_aa: CASSPSNSGEQFF; cdr3_nt: TGTGCCAGCAGCCCCTCGAACTCAGGTGAGCAGTTCTTC
clone_size: NA; j_call: TRBJ2-2; v_call: TRBV30; d_call: NA; cdr3_aa: CAWSVRAHGELFF; cdr3_nt: TGTGCCTGGAGTGTCAGGGCCCACGGGGAGCTGTTTTTT
clone_size: NA; j_call: TRBJ2-2; v_call: TRBV10-2; d_call: NA; cdr3_aa: CASSGLPNTGELFF; cdr3_nt: TGCGCCAGCAGTGGCCTACCGAACACCGGGGAGCTGTTTTTT
clone_size: once; j_call: TRBJ1-1; v_call: TRBV6-6; d_call: TRBD1; cdr3_aa: CASRTDRGTNTEAFF; cdr3_nt: TGTGCCAGCAGAACGGACAGGGGCACGAACACTGAAGCTTTCTTT
clone_size: NA; j_call: TRBJ2-1; v_call: TRBV7-7; d_call: NA; cdr3_aa: CASSPGGRDEQFF; cdr3_nt: TGTGCTAGCAGCCCAGGTGGCCGTGATGAGCAGTTCTTC
clone_size: NA; j_call: TRBJ1-2; v_call: TRBV7-9; d_call: NA; cdr3_aa: CASSSTNRDNYGYTF; cdr3_nt: TGTGCCAGCAGCTCAACGAACAGGGATAACTATGGCTACACCTTC
clone_size: NA; j_call: TRBJ2-5; v_call: TRBV5-1; d_call: NA; cdr3_aa: CASSLIGQRQETQYF; cdr3_nt: TGCGCCAGCAGCTTGATAGGACAGCGCCAAGAGACCCAGTACTTC
clone_size: NA; j_call: TRBJ2-4; v_call: TRBV18; d_call: NA; cdr3_aa: CASSPSMTGSTQYF; cdr3_nt: TGTGCCAGCTCACCTTCTATGACAGGATCGACTCAGTACTTC
clone_size: NA; j_call: TRBJ2-1; v_call: TRBV4-2; d_call: TRBD1; cdr3_aa: CASSPDRSTYNEQFF; cdr3_nt: TGTGCCAGCAGCCCGGACAGGAGCACCTACAATGAGCAGTTCTTC
clone_size: NA; j_call: TRBJ2-1; v_call: TRBV4-3; d_call: TRBD1; cdr3_aa: CASSQDSGTGGLEQFF; cdr3_nt: TGCGCCAGCAGCCAAGACTCCGGGACAGGGGGTCTAGAGCAGTTCTTC
clone_size: NA; j_call: TRBJ1-2; v_call: TRBV28; d_call: NA; cdr3_aa: CASSVGGRDGYTF; cdr3_nt: TGTGCCAGCAGTGTTGGGGGCAGGGACGGCTACACCTTC
clone_size: NA; j_call: TRBJ2-1; v_call: TRBV10-3; d_call: TRBD2; cdr3_aa: CATRTSGRTEYNEQFF; cdr3_nt: TGTGCCACGAGGACTAGCGGGAGAACGGAGTACAATGAGCAGTTCTTC
clone_size: few; j_call: TRBJ2-3; v_call: TRBV5-4; d_call: TRBD1; cdr3_aa: CASSPGQGEWDTQYF; cdr3_nt: TGTGCCAGCAGCCCTGGACAGGGGGAGTGGGATACGCAGTATTTT
clone_size: NA; j_call: TRBJ2-5; v_call: TRBV25-1; d_call: NA; cdr3_aa: CASSEGQGKTQYF; cdr3_nt: TGTGCCAGCAGTGAAGGGCAGGGGAAGACCCAGTACTTC
clone_size: NA; j_call: TRBJ1-1; v_call: TRBV5-6; d_call: NA; cdr3_aa: CASSLGSTLGLNTEAFF; cdr3_nt: TGTGCCAGCAGCTTGGGAAGCACCCTGGGGCTGAACACTGAAGCTTTCTTT
clone_size: once; j_call: TRBJ1-2; v_call: TRBV30; d_call: NA; cdr3_aa: CAWTHPSRQTTNYGYTF; cdr3_nt: TGTGCCTGGACCCACCCCTCCCGACAGACGACTAACTATGGCTACACCTTC
clone_size: NA; j_call: TRBJ2-7; v_call: TRBV7-9; d_call: NA; cdr3_aa: CASSFTTPYEQYF; cdr3_nt: TGTGCCAGCAGCTTCACTACCCCTTACGAGCAGTACTTC
clone_size: NA; j_call: TRBJ1-5; v_call: TRBV28; d_call: TRBD1; cdr3_aa: CASSDLPGQGQGSNQPQHF; cdr3_nt: TGTGCCAGCAGTGATCTACCGGGACAGGGTCAAGGGAGCAATCAGCCCCAGCATTTT
clone_size: once; j_call: TRBJ1-2; v_call: TRBV7-9; d_call: TRBD1; cdr3_aa: CASSLIKTGGADGYTF; cdr3_nt: TGTGCCAGCAGCCTTATAAAGACAGGGGGCGCGGATGGCTACACCTTC
clone_size: NA; j_call: TRBJ2-3; v_call: TRBV9; d_call: TRBD1; cdr3_aa: CASSSDRHTDTQYF; cdr3_nt: TGTGCCAGCAGCTCGGACAGGCACACAGATACGCAGTATTTT
clone_size: NA; j_call: TRBJ2-1; v_call: TRBV10-1; d_call: TRBD1; cdr3_aa: CASSESRTGGDEQFF; cdr3_nt: TGCGCCAGCAGTGAGTCTAGGACAGGGGGCGATGAGCAGTTCTTC
clone_size: NA; j_call: TRBJ2-1; v_call: TRBV5-5; d_call: NA; cdr3_aa: CASSLAVNSYNEQFF; cdr3_nt: TGTGCCAGCAGCTTGGCGGTCAACTCCTACAATGAGCAGTTCTTC
clone_size: NA; j_call: TRBJ2-1; v_call: TRBV4-2; d_call: TRBD2; cdr3_aa: CASSPGLAGDNEQFF; cdr3_nt: TGTGCCAGCAGCCCGGGACTAGCGGGGGACAATGAGCAGTTCTTC
clone_size: NA; j_call: TRBJ1-4; v_call: TRBV7-2; d_call: TRBD1; cdr3_aa: CASSLALGQEKLFF; cdr3_nt: TGTGCCAGCAGCTTAGCGTTGGGACAGGAAAAACTGTTTTTT
clone_size: once; j_call: TRBJ2-2; v_call: TRBV6-4; d_call: TRBD1; cdr3_aa: CASSTDRAGGELFF; cdr3_nt: TGTGCCAGCAGTACGGACAGGGCTGGCGGGGAGCTGTTTTTT
clone_size: NA; j_call: TRBJ2-1; v_call: TRBV7-2; d_call: NA; cdr3_aa: CASSLLGVYNEQFF; cdr3_nt: TGTGCCAGCAGCTTATTGGGAGTGTACAATGAGCAGTTCTTC
clone_size: many; j_call: TRBJ2-3; v_call: TRBV30; d_call: NA; cdr3_aa: CARSEGSTSTDTQYF; cdr3_nt: TGTGCCCGGAGCGAGGGTAGCACTAGCACAGATACGCAGTATTTT
clone_size: NA; j_call: TRBJ2-1; v_call: TRBV6-6; d_call: NA; cdr3_aa: CASSYIAEGGDEQFF; cdr3_nt: TGTGCCAGCAGTTATATAGCGGAAGGGGGCGATGAGCAGTTCTTC
clone_size: NA; j_call: TRBJ2-5; v_call: TRBV4-1; d_call: NA; cdr3_aa: CASSLREQETQYF; cdr3_nt: TGCGCCAGCAGCCTCCGGGAACAAGAGACCCAGTACTTC
clone_size: NA; j_call: TRBJ2-5; v_call: TRBV27; d_call: TRBD2; cdr3_aa: CASRDGGSGETQYF; cdr3_nt: TGTGCCAGCAGGGACGGCGGGAGTGGGGAGACCCAGTACTTC
clone_size: NA; j_call: TRBJ2-3; v_call: TRBV5-1; d_call: NA; cdr3_aa: CASSLPTEADTQYF; cdr3_nt: TGCGCCAGCAGCCTACCGACAGAGGCAGATACGCAGTATTTT
clone_size: NA; j_call: TRBJ2-3; v_call: TRBV24-1; d_call: NA; cdr3_aa: CATSDVRDNNPSDTQYF; cdr3_nt: TGTGCCACCAGTGATGTCCGGGACAACAATCCATCAGATACGCAGTATTTT
clone_size: NA; j_call: TRBJ1-1; v_call: TRBV28; d_call: NA; cdr3_aa: CASSPPSSNTEAFF; cdr3_nt: TGTGCCAGCAGTCCCCCCTCGTCGAACACTGAAGCTTTCTTT
clone_size: NA; j_call: TRBJ2-1; v_call: TRBV7-2; d_call: NA; cdr3_aa: CASSLLPSYNEQFF; cdr3_nt: TGTGCCAGCAGCTTACTACCCTCCTACAATGAGCAGTTCTTC
clone_size: NA; j_call: TRBJ2-3; v_call: TRBV7-9; d_call: TRBD2; cdr3_aa: CASSLTSGLTDTQYF; cdr3_nt: TGTGCCAGCAGCTTGACTAGCGGCCTCACAGATACGCAGTATTTT
clone_size: NA; j_call: TRBJ2-5; v_call: TRBV5-1; d_call: NA; cdr3_aa: CASSPTSPGETQYF; cdr3_nt: TGCGCCAGCAGCCCCACATCCCCCGGGGAGACCCAGTACTTC
clone_size: NA; j_call: TRBJ2-1; v_call: TRBV7-3; d_call: TRBD1; cdr3_aa: CASSMLGTGLANEQFF; cdr3_nt: TGTGCCAGCAGCATGCTCGGGACAGGGCTTGCAAATGAGCAGTTCTTC